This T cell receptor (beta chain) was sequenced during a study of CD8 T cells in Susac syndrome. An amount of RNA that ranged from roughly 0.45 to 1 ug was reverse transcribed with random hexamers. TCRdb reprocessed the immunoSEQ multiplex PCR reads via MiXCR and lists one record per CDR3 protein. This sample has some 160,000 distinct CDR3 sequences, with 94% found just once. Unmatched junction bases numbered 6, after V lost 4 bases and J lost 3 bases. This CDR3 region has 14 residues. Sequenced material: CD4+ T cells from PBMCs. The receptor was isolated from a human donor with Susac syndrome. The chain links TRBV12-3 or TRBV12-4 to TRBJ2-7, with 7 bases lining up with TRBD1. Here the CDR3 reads CASSYQQGSYEQYF. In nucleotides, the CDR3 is TGTGCCAGCAGTTACCAACAGGGGAGCTACGAGCAGTACTTC.